A selection of T cell receptor beta chains follows, all from one sample in a study of regulatory dendritic cells for organ transplantation. Using immunoSEQ multiplex PCR, the repertoire was profiled, and TCRdb retains in-frame clones only, with some absent. The sample records about 29,000 clones, nearly 80% being singletons. Sequenced: memory CD4+ T cells from blood. These receptor sequences come from a human donor in good health. Both conserved end residues are part of each CDR3. A D gene is named only where the DNA matches it firmly. Clone size is given for some rows only: seen once, a few or many times, or a class if the clone is expanded.

cdr3_aa cdr3_nt d_call j_call clone_size v_call
CASSYAGGRAYEQYF TGTGCCAGCAGTTACGCTGGCGGGAGGGCCTACGAGCAGTACTTC TRBD2 TRBJ2-7 . TRBV6-5
CASSIRQGGAFF TGTGCCAGTAGTATAAGGCAGGGGGGAGCTTTCTTT TRBD1 TRBJ1-1 . TRBV19
CASSQEQGAGRAFF TGCGCCAGCAGCCAAGAACAGGGAGCAGGGAGAGCTTTCTTT . TRBJ1-1 few TRBV4-1
CASRTGGPDTQYF TGTGCCAGCAGGACTGGGGGGCCGGATACGCAGTATTTT . TRBJ2-3 . TRBV28
CASSYRRENEQFF TGTGCCAGCAGCTACAGAAGGGAGAATGAGCAGTTCTTC . TRBJ2-1 . TRBV7-2
CASRGQTNTEAFF TGTGCCAGCAGGGGACAGACGAACACTGAAGCTTTCTTT TRBD1 TRBJ1-1 few TRBV11-2
CASSQGSSGANVLTF TGTGCCAGCAGCCAAGGAAGCTCTGGGGCCAACGTCCTGACTTTC . TRBJ2-6 . TRBV4-2
CASRGGYRNTEAFF TGTGCCAGCAGGGGGGGGTACAGGAACACTGAAGCTTTCTTT . TRBJ1-1 . TRBV2
CASSIEGSLRSGTQYF TGTGCCAGTAGTATAGAGGGGAGCCTCAGGAGTGGGACCCAGTACTTC . TRBJ2-5 . TRBV19
CASSLVLLTGGTDTQYF TGTGCCAGCAGCTTAGTTTTGCTGACGGGGGGCACAGATACGCAGTATTTT . TRBJ2-3 . TRBV7-2
CAWSPPRSGGNNSPLHF TGTGCCTGGAGTCCACCGAGATCGGGGGGGAACAATTCACCCCTCCACTTT . TRBJ1-6 . TRBV30
CASSPLPGGSTNYGYTF TGTGCCAGCTCACCCCTCCCGGGGGGATCGACTAACTATGGCTACACCTTC . TRBJ1-2 . TRBV18
CASSSRMWLNQPQHF TGTGCCAGCAGCTCCCGCATGTGGCTGAATCAGCCCCAGCATTTT . TRBJ1-5 once TRBV5-6
CASTREPNTEAFF TGTGCCAGTACCCGGGAACCGAACACTGAAGCTTTCTTT . TRBJ1-1 . TRBV19
CAWSVPGASSPLHF TGTGCCTGGAGTGTACCAGGGGCCTCTTCACCCCTCCACTTT . TRBJ1-6 few TRBV30
CASSLSLGQGGQPQHF TGTGCCAGCAGCTTATCACTGGGACAGGGTGGCCAGCCCCAGCATTTT TRBD1 TRBJ1-5 . TRBV7-9
CASSLRDSTLYGYTF TGTGCCAGCAGCTTACGGGACAGTACCCTCTATGGCTACACCTTC TRBD1 TRBJ1-2 few TRBV11-2
CASSYSIGVSEAFF TGTGCCAGCAGTTACTCGATTGGAGTCAGTGAAGCTTTCTTT . TRBJ1-1 once TRBV6-5
CASSPPGLSSYEQYF TGTGCCAGCAGTCCACCCGGGCTAAGCTCCTACGAGCAGTACTTC . TRBJ2-7 few TRBV27
CASSSGTGFNQPQHF TGTGCCAGCAGTTCAGGGACAGGATTCAATCAGCCCCAGCATTTT TRBD1 TRBJ1-5 . TRBV28
CASSVGELAGAYEQFF TGTGCCAGCAGCGTAGGTGAACTAGCGGGAGCCTATGAGCAGTTCTTC TRBD2 TRBJ2-1 . TRBV9
CASSHGSSNTYGYTF TGCGCCAGCAGCCACGGGTCCTCGAACACCTATGGCTACACCTTC . TRBJ1-2 few TRBV4-3